This passage covers 30 T cell receptor beta chains from one sample sequenced in a study of cytomegalovirus exposure and HLA in healthy donors (dated by TCRdb to 2017 to 2019). Receptor amplification or capture employed the immunoSEQ multiplex PCR assay. For the multiplex PCR, a mixture combining 60 forward primers for TCR Vbeta segments and 13 reverse primers for TCR Jbeta segments was used. The immuneACCESS repertoire file appears here via TCRdb, limited to in-frame rearrangements. These files lack a portion of the clones; in checked studies, under half of the deficit traces to unresolved V genes, and the cause of the others is not known. The sample table on file contains 40,000 to 50,000 clones. The ten largest clones add up to around 2.2% of the sample. Sequenced sample: PBMCs. These receptors were taken from a woman aged 40 to 49 in good health and CMV-seronegative.

The chain links TRBV19 to TRBJ2-2, with a weak D call TRBD1 (5 bases). There are 16 residues in the CDR3. Between the trimmed V and J ends, which lost 0 bases and 1 base, there was a span of 9 bases. From germline, CDR1 is LNHDA and CDR2 SQIVND (reference sequence). In DNA form, the CDR3 reads TGTGCCAGTAGTATAGATCCAGGGATGAACACCGGGGAGCTGTTTTTT. Translation gives CASSIDPGMNTGELFF. The full variable domain, completed using reference TRBV19 and TRBJ2-2, is DGGITQSPKYLFRKEGQNVTLSCEQNLNHDAMYWYRQDPGQGLRLIYYSQIVNDFQKGDIAEGYSVSREKKESFPLTVTSAQKNPTAFYLCASSIDPGMNTGELFFGEGSRLTVL.

The gene calls are TRBV5-1 and TRBJ2-1; D is undetermined. CDR3 length: 13 amino acids. Looked up from germline, CDR1 is SGHRS and CDR2 is YFSETQ. V was clipped by 0 bases and J by 4 bases, with 5 bases between them. The CDR3 region is CASSLVGYNEQFF. The CDR3 nucleotides read TGCGCCAGCAGCTTGGTCGGGTACAATGAGCAGTTCTTC.

This chain joins TRBV5-8 and TRBJ2-1; TRBD2 is a possible D gene (5 bases). This CDR3 spans 17 amino acids. Per germline, CDR1 SGHTS and CDR2 YDEGEE. V lost 6 bases to trimming and J lost 9 bases, with 28 bases between them. The CDR3 DNA follows: TGTGCCAGCAACCCAGGAGGACGCCCGGAGTTCTCGGTTGAGCAGTTCTTC. It specifies CASNPGGRPEFSVEQFF.

Comment on this clone: The junction does not match germline at one end; this may be a read error. Distinct nucleotide sequences in the sample also encode this CDR3. The chain joins TRBV4-1 to TRBJ1-5, with 8 positions matching TRBD1. Germline values: CDR1 MGHRA, CDR2 YSYEKL. The length of the CDR3 is 16 residues. The CDR3 loop is CASSPQQGATGQPQHF. The CDR3 nucleotides are TGTGCCAGCAGCCCCCAGCAGGGGGCAACAGGACAGCCCCAGCATTTT.

V and J are TRBV5-1 and TRBJ1-4; 9 bases match TRBD1. The V gene end was trimmed by 3 bases and the J gene end by 1 base; junction bases not matched to a gene: 1. There are 15 residues in the CDR3. Germline V gives CDR1 SGHRS, CDR2 YFSETQ. The DNA of the CDR3 is TGCGCCAGCAGCTGGACAGGGGAAACTAATGAAAAACTGTTTTTT. It yields the protein CASSWTGETNEKLFF.

The chain couples TRBV30 to TRBJ1-2; the D is unclear. The CDR3 totals 18 residues. Per germline, CDR1 GTSNPN and CDR2 SVGIG (reference sequence). V lost 0 bases and J lost 3, with 23 bases in between. The CDR3 reads CAWSVLGRARREDYGYTF. CDR3 bases: TGTGCCTGGAGTGTGCTGGGGAGGGCCCGGCGGGAGGACTATGGCTACACCTTC.

V is TRBV10-3 and J is TRBJ2-7; 8 bases fit TRBD2. Germline V lookup: CDR1 ENHRY, CDR2 SYGVKD. After removal of 5 bases from V and 2 bases from J, the junction contained 8 bases not matched to a gene. CDR3 length equals 15 residues. The CDR3 DNA sequence: TGTGCCATCAGTTCGAAGACTAGCGCGGCCTACGAGCAGTACTTC. This codes for CAISSKTSAAYEQYF.

The V call is TRBV6-1, the J call TRBJ2-7, with 7 positions matching TRBD2. Germline V gives CDR1 MNHNS, CDR2 SASEGT. The CDR3 totals 12 residues. Trimming took 7 bases from V and 5 from J; bases not matched to a gene: 5. The CDR3 nucleotides are TGTGCCAGCACCTACGGGGGGAACGAGCAGTACTTC. Protein sequence: CASTYGGNEQYF.

CDR3 in DNA: TGTGCCAGTAGTATCGGGGACAGTCTGAACTATGGCTACACCTTC. It translates to CASSIGDSLNYGYTF. This chain uses TRBV19 with TRBJ1-2; 7 positions match TRBD1. J gave up 2 bases and V 3 bases, and 6 bases lay outside the gene matches. The CDR3 is made up of 15 amino acids. Germline V gene lookup returns CDR1 LNHDA and CDR2 SQIVND (reference sequence).

The V and J genes are TRBV29-1 and TRBJ1-4, with D possibly being TRBD1 (6 bases). Per the germline V gene, CDR1 is SQVTM and CDR2 is ANQGSEA. The V gene lost 5 bases and the J gene lost 12 bases, with 13 bases spanning the gap. The CDR3 covers 11 residues. Here the CDR3 DNA reads TGCAGCGTTTCCGACAGGTCGGAACTGTTTTTT. Protein product: CSVSDRSELFF.

The chain couples TRBV2 to TRBJ1-1; 11 positions agree with TRBD1. Germline CDR1 is SNHLY and CDR2 is FYNNEI. This CDR3 has 13 amino acids. With 9 bases clipped from V and 2 bases from J, the junction kept 2 bases outside the gene matches. As DNA, the CDR3 is TGTGCCAGGGGGACAGGGGGAAACACTGAAGCTTTCTTT. It translates to CARGTGGNTEAFF.

The chain carries TRBV6-5 and TRBJ1-1; 7 nucleotides align to TRBD1. Germline V gene lookup returns CDR1 MNHEY and CDR2 SVGAGI. Germline trimming cut 4 bases from V and 4 bases from J; bases unmatched to any gene: 6. The CDR3 is made up of 14 amino acids. CDR3 nucleotides: TGTGCCAGCAGTTCGGGACAGTTAGCCACTGAAGCTTTCTTT. The encoded protein is CASSSGQLATEAFF.

The chain employs TRBV18 and TRBJ2-1, with D possibly TRBD1 on 6 matching bases. The CDR3 runs to 19 residues. V was clipped by 0 bases and J by 10 bases, with 28 bases between them. The germline V gene has CDR1 KGHSH and CDR2 LQKENI. The CDR3 nucleotides read TGTGCCAGCTCACCACCGTATGCCCTCGGGACACGATTTGGTTGGGAGCAGTTCTTC. This codes for CASSPPYALGTRFGWEQFF.

The chain couples TRBV11-3 to TRBJ1-2; 10 nucleotides agree with TRBD1. Germline CDR1 is SGHNT and CDR2 is YENEEA. The CDR3 runs to 15 residues. V lost 3 bases and J lost 8; bases outside the gene matches: 9. The CDR3 spells CASSLEVGQGNGYTF. For the CDR3, the DNA is TGTGCCAGCAGCTTGGAGGTGGGACAGGGGAACGGCTACACCTTC.

This chain uses TRBV6-5 with TRBJ2-7; 8 nucleotides line up with TRBD1. The CDR3 loop spans 15 amino acids. CDR1 and CDR2 from the germline V gene are MNHEY and SVGAGI. With V trimmed by 4 bases and J by 1 base, 6 bases remained unmatched. CDR3 amino acids: CASSWSTGGSYEQYF. The CDR3 coding sequence is TGTGCCAGCAGTTGGTCAACAGGGGGTTCCTACGAGCAGTACTTC.

J is TRBJ1-2 and V is TRBV4-1; possibly TRBD1 for D (6 bases). V was shortened by 4 bases and J by 4 bases, with 10 bases between the two germline ends. Germline CDR1 and CDR2: MGHRA and YSYEKL. The CDR3 length is 13 residues. CDR3 DNA sequence: TGCGCCAGCAGCCCTGGACAGACCTATGGCTACACCTTC. It translates to CASSPGQTYGYTF.

This sequence joins TRBV5-1 and TRBJ1-1, with D maybe TRBD1 (5 bases). CDR1 and CDR2 from the germline V gene are SGHRS and YFSETQ. The CDR3 has 14 residues. The V end was cut by 4 bases, the J end by 0 bases, with 10 bases between. The DNA of the CDR3 is TGCGCCAGCAGCCCCAGGGATCTGAACACTGAAGCTTTCTTT. This sequence encodes CASSPRDLNTEAFF.

The J gene is TRBJ1-4, the V gene TRBV6-1, with 10 bases fitting TRBD1. Germline V gene sequence: CDR1 MNHNS, CDR2 SASEGT. The CDR3 is 16 amino acids. V lost 3 bases to trimming and J lost 7 bases; unmatched junction nucleotides: 8. The CDR3 loop is CASSEGQGRMVEKLFF. CDR3 nucleotides: TGTGCCAGCAGTGAGGGACAGGGGAGAATGGTTGAAAAACTGTTTTTT.

This chain uses TRBV4-1 with TRBJ1-1; 7 bases match TRBD1. V was pared by 1 base and J by 11 bases, with 7 bases of the junction left unmatched. The CDR3 loop spans 13 amino acids. Looked up from germline, CDR1 is MGHRA and CDR2 is YSYEKL. The CDR3 coding sequence is TGCGCCAGCAGCCAAGCAGAGGGACAGCGGGCTTTCTTT. This gives the protein CASSQAEGQRAFF.

The chain joins TRBV7-2 to TRBJ2-5; no reliable D call. The germline V gene has CDR1 SGHTA and CDR2 FQGNSA. CDR3 length: 15 amino acids. V dropped 4 bases and J dropped 2 bases, with 14 bases sitting between them. The CDR3 nucleotides are TGTGCCAGCAGCTCCTCCTACGGCGGACAAGAGACCCAGTACTTC. Protein sequence: CASSSSYGGQETQYF.

CDR3 sequence reads: CASSPPLGRGTEAFF. The CDR3 DNA sequence: TGTGCCAGCAGTCCACCCCTGGGGCGGGGGACTGAAGCTTTCTTT. The J gene is TRBJ1-1, the V gene TRBV6-5; perhaps TRBD1 as D (5 bases). Looked up from germline, CDR1 is MNHEY and CDR2 is SVGAGI. V gave up 5 bases and J gave up 5 bases, with 18 bases separating them. This CDR3 has 15 residues.

The chain employs TRBV6-1 and TRBJ1-2; the match to TRBD1 covers 9 bases. The V gene end was trimmed by 4 bases and the J gene end by 7 bases; junction bases not matched to a gene: 4. In germline, CDR1 is MNHNS, CDR2 SASEGT. The CDR3 covers 13 residues. In nucleotides, the CDR3 is TGTGCCAGCAGTGGGACAGGGGAGGGTGGCTACACCTTC. This codes for CASSGTGEGGYTF.

The chain uses TRBV5-5 and TRBJ2-7, with 7 bases matching TRBD1. This CDR3 is built from 15 residues. Germline CDR1 is SGHKS and CDR2 is YYEKEE (reference sequence). V shed 1 base and J 3 bases; nucleotides not matched to a gene: 7. The CDR3, as DNA: TGTGCCAGCAGCTTGTATGGGGACAGCCTCTACGAGCAGTACTTC. Protein: CASSLYGDSLYEQYF.

J is TRBJ1-5 and V is TRBV6-1; tentatively, D is TRBD1 (6 bases). CDR3 size: 15 residues. Trimming cost V 7 bases and J 3 bases, with 16 bases left between them. Germline CDR1 MNHNS, CDR2 SASEGT. The CDR3 is CASTRSDSYNQPQHF. The DNA for the CDR3 is TGTGCCAGCACCCGATCGGACAGCTACAATCAGCCCCAGCATTTT.

The chain employs TRBV5-4 and TRBJ2-3, with TRBD2 matching over 8 bases. This CDR3 has 15 amino acids. Germline CDR1 reads SGHNT; CDR2 reads YYREEE (reference sequence). V gave up 4 bases and J gave up 5 bases; unmatched junction bases: 9. This CDR3 is CASSVKAGGGDTQYF. The CDR3 nucleotides read TGTGCCAGCAGCGTTAAGGCGGGAGGAGGAGATACGCAGTATTTT. The full variable domain, completed using reference TRBV5-4 and TRBJ2-3, is ETGVTQSPTHLIKTRGQQVTLRCSSQSGHNTVSWYQQALGQGPQFIFQYYREEENGRGNFPPRFSGLQFPNYSSELNVNALELDDSALYLCASSVKAGGGDTQYFGPGTRLTVL.

This rearrangement joins TRBV19 to TRBJ1-2; TRBD1 agrees at 10 bases. Per the germline V gene, CDR1 is LNHDA and CDR2 is SQIVND (reference sequence). This CDR3 contains 13 residues. Losses at the gene ends were 10 bases for V and 2 bases for J; bases not matched to a gene: 4. CDR3 region: CATTTGGNYGYTF. The CDR3 nucleotides read TGTGCCACTACGACAGGGGGCAACTATGGCTACACCTTC.

The chain recombines TRBV27 with TRBJ1-1, with D uncertain. V dropped 5 bases and J dropped 5 bases, with 12 bases sitting between them. This CDR3 spans 13 amino acids. Germline V CDR1 and CDR2: MNHEY, SMNVEV (reference sequence). CDR3 nucleotides: TGTGCCAGCAGTAGGGAGGGTGTAACTGAAGCTTTCTTT. Protein sequence: CASSREGVTEAFF.

The chain joins TRBV7-2 to TRBJ2-7; 12 positions agree with TRBD2. This CDR3 has 15 residues. Germline V gives CDR1 SGHTA, CDR2 FQGNSA. V shed 5 bases and J 4 bases; nucleotides not matched to a gene: 6. CDR3 nucleotide sequence: TGTGCCAGCAGCCTACTAGCGGGAGGCGGATACGAGCAGTACTTC. Amino acids: CASSLLAGGGYEQYF.

The V call is TRBV7-2, the J call TRBJ2-3, with 11 bases fitting TRBD2. CDR3 length equals 17 residues. Germline CDR1 is SGHTA and CDR2 is FQGNSA. J gave up 0 bases and V 4 bases, and 6 bases lay outside the gene matches. The CDR3 DNA follows: TGTGCCAGCAGCTACTATGCTAGCGGGGGGAGCACAGATACGCAGTATTTT. Amino acids: CASSYYASGGSTDTQYF.

The genes are TRBV4-2 and TRBJ1-2; possibly TRBD1 for D (6 bases). Germline lookup yields CDR1 LGHNA and CDR2 YNFKEQ. This CDR3 has 15 residues. The V end was cut by 0 bases, the J end by 8 bases, with 16 bases between. The CDR3 loop reads CASSQDRPGDWGYTF. The CDR3 nucleotides are TGTGCCAGCAGCCAAGATAGGCCAGGGGATTGGGGCTACACCTTC.